These 8 T cell receptor beta chains came from one sample sequenced in a study of early T cells in non-severe SARS-CoV-2 infection. TCRdb reprocessed the 5' RACE reads with MiXCR, giving one entry per CDR3 protein. This table holds roughly 40,000 distinct CDR3 sequences, 4.5% to 5% found once. The sequencing sample was made of whole blood. These receptors were collected from an adult who was a healthcare worker with PCR-confirmed SARS-CoV-2 infection or an uninfected control (not recorded which).

The genes are TRBV21-1 and TRBJ2-1. TRBV21-1 is marked as a pseudogene. The CDR3 has 17 amino acids. CDR3 region: CASSKIRMPPSYNEQFF. Here the CDR3 DNA reads TGTGCCAGCAGCAAAATACGGATGCCGCCGTCCTACAATGAGCAGTTCTTC.

By sample fraction, this clonotype is medium-sized (0.01 to 0.1%). The chain employs TRBV3-1 and TRBJ1-1; D gene uncertain. Germline CDR1 LGHDT, CDR2 YNNKEL (reference sequence). CDR3 length: 12 amino acids. Trimming left V 1 base short and J 8 bases short, with 8 bases between. For the CDR3, the DNA is TGTGCCAGCAGCCAAGGAGGGCCCGAAGCTTTCTTT. This codes for CASSQGGPEAFF.

This clonotype was recorded many times. This sequence joins TRBV2 and TRBJ1-1; D is unresolved. Between the trimmed V and J ends, which lost 2 bases and 4 bases, there was a span of 14 bases. The length of the CDR3 is 15 residues. Germline CDR1 SNHLY, CDR2 FYNNEI. The CDR3: CASSELQLSRTEAFF. Here the CDR3 DNA reads TGTGCCAGCAGTGAATTACAGCTCTCCCGCACTGAAGCTTTCTTT.

This clonotype was found a few times. The chain uses TRBV28 and TRBJ2-5, with D unclear. V was cut by 1 base and J by 2 bases, with 2 bases left in between. From germline, CDR1 is MDHEN and CDR2 SYDVKM. The CDR3 has 12 residues. The CDR3 nucleotides read TGTGCCAGCAGTTTATATCAAGAGACCCAGTACTTC. Translation: CASSLYQETQYF. Based on the CDR3 plus reference TRBV28 and TRBJ2-5, the full variable domain is DVKVTQSSRYLVKRTGEKVFLECVQDMDHENMFWYRQDPGLGLRLIYFSYDVKMKEKGDIPEGYSVSREKKERFSLILESASTNQTSMYLCASSLYQETQYFGPGTRLLVL.

Many counts were recorded for this clonotype. The gene calls are TRBV20-1 and TRBJ2-5; 10 nucleotides agree with TRBD2. The V gene's germline CDR1 is DFQATT and CDR2 SNEGSKA (reference sequence). The CDR3 has 17 amino acids. With 1 base clipped from V and 2 bases from J, the junction kept 10 bases outside the gene matches. CDR3 in DNA: TGCAGTGCTAGAGTTCTAGCGGGAGTCACCCAACAAGAGACCCAGTACTTC. It specifies CSARVLAGVTQQETQYF.

In its sample, this clonotype is medium-sized. The chain recombines TRBV7-9 with TRBJ2-1, with unresolved D. V lost 4 bases and J lost 0, with 13 bases in between. CDR1 and CDR2 from the germline V gene are SEHNR and FQNEAQ (reference sequence). The CDR3 spans 16 residues. CDR3 nucleotides: TGTGCCAGCAGCTCCGCCTCTGCTAACTCCTACAATGAGCAGTTCTTC. Translating gives CASSSASANSYNEQFF.

This clonotype was found many times. The V gene is TRBV21-1, the J gene TRBJ2-3; TRBD1, the table's D call, lacks a check against the DNA. TRBV21-1 constitutes a pseudogene. The CDR3 loop spans 15 amino acids. CDR3 loop: CASTPSGDVTDTQYF. CDR3 in DNA: TGTGCCAGCACCCCATCCGGGGACGTCACAGATACGCAGTATTTT.

In this sample, this clonotype turned up many times. The chain recombines TRBV2 with TRBJ2-1; no firm D call. Germline V gives CDR1 SNHLY, CDR2 FYNNEI. The CDR3 totals 13 residues. V was shortened by 2 bases and J by 8 bases, with 10 bases between the two germline ends. The CDR3 region has the DNA TGTGCCAGCAGTGAATTAAGGTCCGATGAGCAGTTCTTC. This translates into CASSELRSDEQFF. Drawing the rest from reference TRBV2 and TRBJ2-1, the complete variable domain is EPEVTQTPSHQVTQMGQEVILRCVPISNHLYFYWYRQILGQKVEFLVSFYNNEISEKSEIFDDQFSVERPDGSNFTLKIRSTKLEDSAMYFCASSELRSDEQFFGPGTRLTVL.